This T cell receptor beta chain emerged from a study of T cell repertoires in cytomegalovirus infection. Looking at the study overall: Indicated by public TCR beta signatures were CMV infection and matching HLA type. General study findings and limits: HLA-C-restricted CMV-specific TCR beta clonotypes were dominant in the ex vivo response. CMV carriers having the relevant HLA were flagged by cumulative public TCR beta family frequency.

This clonotype was picked up many times. Its antigen is still unknown. Each CDR3 protein is one row after TCRdb ran MiXCR on the reads. The repertoire consists of some 300,000 distinct CDR3 sequences, with around 10% occurring once and the leading ten covering around 2.4%. V was trimmed by 7 bases and J by 6 bases, leaving 19 bases between them. Germline lookup yields CDR1 MDHEN and CDR2 SYDVKM. The CDR3 has 14 amino acids. The clonotype comes from a human donor in good health (CMV status not recorded). Some clones in this sample may be carry-over from other donors' samples. Sequenced: PBMCs. This chain connects TRBV28 to TRBJ2-7, with D possibly TRBD1 on 5 matching bases. CDR3 nucleotides: TGTGCCAGCACCCTATCGGGCAGGGCAGGCGAGCAGTACGTC. Its translation is CASTLSGRAGEQYV.